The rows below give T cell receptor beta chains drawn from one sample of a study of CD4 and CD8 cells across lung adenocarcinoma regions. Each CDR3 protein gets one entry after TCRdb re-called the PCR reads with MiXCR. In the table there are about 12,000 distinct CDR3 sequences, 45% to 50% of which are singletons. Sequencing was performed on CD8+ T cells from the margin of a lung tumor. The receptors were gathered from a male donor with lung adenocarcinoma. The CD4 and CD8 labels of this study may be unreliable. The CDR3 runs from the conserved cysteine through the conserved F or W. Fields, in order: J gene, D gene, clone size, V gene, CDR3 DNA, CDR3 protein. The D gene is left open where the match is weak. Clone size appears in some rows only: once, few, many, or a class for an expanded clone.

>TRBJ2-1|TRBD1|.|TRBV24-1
TGTGCCACCAGTGATTTGGGGACAGGGTCTACGGACAATGAGCAGTTCTTC
CATSDLGTGSTDNEQFF
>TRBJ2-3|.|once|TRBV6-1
TGTGCCAGCAGGAGAGCGGGTGCTAGCCAAGAGACGCAGTATTTT
CASRRAGASQETQYF
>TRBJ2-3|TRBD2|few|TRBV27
TGTGCCAGCAGTTTCGGGCCGGGGGGGGGGGCGCAGTATTTT
CASSFGPGGGAQYF
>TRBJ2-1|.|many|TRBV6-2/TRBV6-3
TGTGCCACCGGGGAGGCCTTGGAACCGTTCTTC
CATGEALEPFF
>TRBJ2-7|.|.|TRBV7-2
TGTGCCAGCAGCGTGGTGGGAGGGGGGCGTGACGAAGATACGCAGTACTTC
CASSVVGGGRDEDTQYF
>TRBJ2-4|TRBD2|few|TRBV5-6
TGTGCCAGCAGCTTGCGGGTGACTAGCGGCGACAATGAGCAGTACTTC
CASSLRVTSGDNEQYF
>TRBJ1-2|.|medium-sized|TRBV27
TGTGCCAGCAGTTCCATCGCCGGGGGCGCTTATGGCTACACCTTC
CASSSIAGGAYGYTF
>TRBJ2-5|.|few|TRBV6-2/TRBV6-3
TGTGCCAGCAGTTACTCGAAATCCCGCAGAGACAAAGAGACCCAGTACTTC
CASSYSKSRRDKETQYF
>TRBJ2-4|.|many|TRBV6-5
TGTGCCAGCAGTTACTCGGGGCTAGCAGCCAAAAACATTCAGTACTTC
CASSYSGLAAKNIQYF
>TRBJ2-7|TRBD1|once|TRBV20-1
TGCAGTGCAGAGGCCGGGACAGGGGGCAATTACGAGCAGTACTTC
CSAEAGTGGNYEQYF
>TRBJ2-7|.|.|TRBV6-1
TGTGCCAGCAGTGATCAAACCCATAGTGCAGGGCGCGAGCAGTACTTC
CASSDQTHSAGREQYF
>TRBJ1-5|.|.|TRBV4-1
TGCGCCAGCAGCCAAGATATAGGGACCCCCCTAGGGCCCCAGCATTTT
CASSQDIGTPLGPQHF
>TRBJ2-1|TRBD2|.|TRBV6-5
TGTGCCAGCAGTTACTCAGCGGGAGGAAACAATGAGCAGTTCTTC
CASSYSAGGNNEQFF
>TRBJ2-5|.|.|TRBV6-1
TGTGCCAGCAGTGAAGCGCTCGTGAAACGAGACCAAGATTCCCAGTACTTC
CASSEALVKRDQDSQYF
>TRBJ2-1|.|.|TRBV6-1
TGTGCCAGCAGCCGACGAGCGATCTACAATGAGCAGTTTTTC
CASSRRAIYNEQFF
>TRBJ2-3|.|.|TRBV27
TGTGCGAGCCGTTCACGGGGGCTGGGAGCCACAGATATTCAGTACTTT
CASRSRGLGATDIQYF
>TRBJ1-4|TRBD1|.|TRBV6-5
TGTGCCAGCAGTAACGGGGACAGGGTTGAAAAACTGTTTTTT
CASSNGDRVEKLFF
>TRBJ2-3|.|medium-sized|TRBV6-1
TGTGCCAGCAGGAGAGCGTTTGCTAGCACAGATACGCAGTATTTT
CASRRAFASTDTQYF
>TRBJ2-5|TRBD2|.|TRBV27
TGTGCCAGCAGGGGGAGGGGTCGCGAGACCCTGTATTTC
CASRGRGRETLYF
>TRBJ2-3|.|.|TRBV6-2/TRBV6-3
TGTGCCAGCAAAGACCCCGGGAGCACAGATACGCAGTATTTT
CASKDPGSTDTQYF
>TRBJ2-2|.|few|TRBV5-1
TGCGCCAGCAGCTTGGAGTTCAGGGGCAGAACCGGGGAGCTGTTTTTT
CASSLEFRGRTGELFF
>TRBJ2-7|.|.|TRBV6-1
TGTGCCAGCGGGGGGGCTGGGGAGGGTGGCCCAGATACGCAGTACTTC
CASGGAGEGGPDTQYF
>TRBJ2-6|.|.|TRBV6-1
TGTGCCAGCACCGGCGTAGGGGCACCTCCTGGGTCCAACGTCCTGTCCTTC
CASTGVGAPPGSNVLSF
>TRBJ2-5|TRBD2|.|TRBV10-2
TGCGGCACCGGGCTAGCGGGAGAAGATACCCAGTACTTC
CGTGLAGEDTQYF
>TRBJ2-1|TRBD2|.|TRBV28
TGTGCCAGCAGTTTAGTTAGCGGGAGGGCCAGGGATGAGCAGTTCTTC
CASSLVSGRARDEQFF
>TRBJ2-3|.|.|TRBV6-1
TGTGGCAGTGGCACGAGGCGGGGTGCCACAGACACGCAGTATTTC
CGSGTRRGATDTQYF
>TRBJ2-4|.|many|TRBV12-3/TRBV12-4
TGTGCCAGCAGTTACCAAGGGACGGCAGCCAAAAACATTCAGTACTTC
CASSYQGTAAKNIQYF